This T cell receptor (beta chain) was captured by sequencing in a study of post-analysis software for immune sequencing data. Study-wide points: Roughly 5 TRBV segments, TRBV5-6, TRBV5-1 and TRBV20-1 among them, were found more frequent in patients than controls.

The germline V gene encodes CDR1 MNHEY and CDR2 SVGAGI. V gave up 0 bases and J gave up 4 bases, with 12 bases separating them. The CDR3 extends over 15 amino acids. The library was made from cDNA and included unique molecular identifiers. TCRdb recomputed calls from the PCR reads with MiXCR, one row per CDR3 protein. Of hundreds of thousands of distinct CDR3 sequences in the sample, roughly 30% were seen once. A remark on this clonotype: Antigen unknown.

The chain employs TRBV6-5 and TRBJ1-2; D call uncertain. The source of this sequence is a girl aged 5-17 years with multiple sclerosis. The sequenced sample was blood. The CDR3 loop is CASSYSREYRYGYTF. In DNA, the CDR3 is TGTGCCAGCAGTTACTCAAGGGAGTACCGCTATGGCTACACCTTC.